The T cell receptor (beta chain) described here comes from a study of vaccination effects on CD4 cells after COVID-19. Overall study results and limits: Small numbers of convalescent patients limited the study. It also lacked early post-infection timepoints. Researchers report that only 1 of 255 vaccine-induced clones in healthy vaccinees cross-reacted with common cold coronaviruses.

Germline CDR1 and CDR2: MNHEY and SMNVEV (reference sequence). V shed 6 bases and J shed 2 bases, with 8 bases lying between them. The CDR3 has 12 amino acids. The ViraFEST assay expanded antigen-specific CD4+ T cells with viral peptide pools before sequencing. Culture proceeded for approximately 9 days, and CD4+ T cells were then isolated. The vaccine given was either BNT162b2 or mRNA-1273, in two doses. IL-2 at 9 to 10 IU/ml and peptides at about 10 ug/ml were added to cultured PBMC, fewer than 2.5 million per well. Sequencing was performed with immunoSEQ multiplex PCR; in TCRdb, only in-frame clones are kept and a portion is missing. The data contain about 28,000 clones, around 79% of them singletons. As for this clone: What it recognizes is unknown.

Sequenced material: CD4+ T cells from PBMCs cultured with HCoV-NL63 spike peptides, taken after COVID-19 vaccination. This TCR came from a human donor who received a COVID-19 vaccine. The chain combines TRBV27 with TRBJ2-7, with a weak D call TRBD1 (6 bases). CDR3 nucleotide sequence: TGTGCCAGCAGGTCAGGGGCCTACGAGCAGTACTTC. Encoded protein: CASRSGAYEQYF.